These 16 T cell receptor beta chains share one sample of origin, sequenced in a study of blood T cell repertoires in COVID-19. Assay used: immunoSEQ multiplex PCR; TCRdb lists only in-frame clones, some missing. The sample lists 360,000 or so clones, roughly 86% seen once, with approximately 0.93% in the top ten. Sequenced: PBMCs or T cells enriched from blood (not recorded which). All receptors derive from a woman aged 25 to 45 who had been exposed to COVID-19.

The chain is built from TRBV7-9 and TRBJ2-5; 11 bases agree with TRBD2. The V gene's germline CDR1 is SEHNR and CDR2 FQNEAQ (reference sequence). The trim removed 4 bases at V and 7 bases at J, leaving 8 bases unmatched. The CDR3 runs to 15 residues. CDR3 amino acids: CASSSLAGGTMTQYF. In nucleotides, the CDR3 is TGTGCCAGCAGCTCATTAGCGGGAGGGACCATGACCCAGTACTTC.

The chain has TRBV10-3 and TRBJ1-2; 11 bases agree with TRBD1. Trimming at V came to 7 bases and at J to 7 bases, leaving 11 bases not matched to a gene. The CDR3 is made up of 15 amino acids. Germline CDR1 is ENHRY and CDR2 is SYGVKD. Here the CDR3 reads CAIMDGQGAAGGYTF. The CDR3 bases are TGTGCCATCATGGACGGACAGGGGGCGGCTGGTGGCTACACCTTC.

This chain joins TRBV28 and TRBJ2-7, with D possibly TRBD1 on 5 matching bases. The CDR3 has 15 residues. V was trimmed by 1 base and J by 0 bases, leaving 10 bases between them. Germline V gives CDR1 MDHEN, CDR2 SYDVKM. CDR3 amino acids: CASSLFGAGSYEQYF. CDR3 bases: TGTGCCAGCAGTTTATTTGGGGCAGGCTCCTACGAGCAGTACTTC.

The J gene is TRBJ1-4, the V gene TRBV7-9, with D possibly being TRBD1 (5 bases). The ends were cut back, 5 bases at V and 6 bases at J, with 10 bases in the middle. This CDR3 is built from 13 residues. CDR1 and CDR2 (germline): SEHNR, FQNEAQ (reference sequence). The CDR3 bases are TGTGCCAGCAGCAGGGACGGGGATGAAAAACTGTTTTTT. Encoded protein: CASSRDGDEKLFF.

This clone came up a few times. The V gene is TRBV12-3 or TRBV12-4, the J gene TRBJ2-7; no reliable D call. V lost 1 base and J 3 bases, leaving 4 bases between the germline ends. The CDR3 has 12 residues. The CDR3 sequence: CASSLVRYEQYF. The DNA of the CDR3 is TGTGCCAGCAGTTTAGTCCGCTACGAGCAGTACTTC.

CDR3 region: CASSPQSPGTSGRVADTQYF. The CDR3 bases are TGTGCCAGCAGCCCCCAATCCCCGGGGACTAGCGGGAGGGTGGCAGATACGCAGTATTTT. This rearrangement joins TRBV7-3 to TRBJ2-3, with 16 positions matching TRBD2. Germline CDR1 SGHTA, CDR2 FQGTGA. The CDR3 is 20 residues long. V trimming: 5 bases; J trimming: 4 bases; junction bases outside the gene matches: 15.

CDR3 nucleotide sequence: TGTGCCAGCAGCCGAGGGCATAAAGAGACCCAGTACTTC. Its translation: CASSRGHKETQYF. V is TRBV7-2 and J is TRBJ2-5; possibly TRBD2 for D (5 bases). This CDR3 is 13 amino acids long. Trimming removed 5 bases from V and 3 bases from J, with 10 bases in between. Germline lookup yields CDR1 SGHTA and CDR2 FQGNSA.

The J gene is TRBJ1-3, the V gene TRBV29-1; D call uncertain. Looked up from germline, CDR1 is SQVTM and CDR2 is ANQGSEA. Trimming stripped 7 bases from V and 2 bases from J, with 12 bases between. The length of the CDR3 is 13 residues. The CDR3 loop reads CSAGAATGNTIYF. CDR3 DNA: TGCAGCGCGGGAGCGGCGACTGGAAACACCATATATTTT.

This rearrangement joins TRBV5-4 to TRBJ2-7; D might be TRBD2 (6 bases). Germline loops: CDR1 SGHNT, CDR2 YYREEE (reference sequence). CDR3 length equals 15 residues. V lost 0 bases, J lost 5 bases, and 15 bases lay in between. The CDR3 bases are TGTGCCAGCAGCTTGGCGAGGAGGGTGGGCGACGAGCAGTACTTC. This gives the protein CASSLARRVGDEQYF.

In DNA, the CDR3 is TGTGCCAGCAGCCCGTCCCACGCTGGCCTCTACGAGCAGTACTTC. It specifies CASSPSHAGLYEQYF. The chain recombines TRBV11-3 with TRBJ2-7; no reliable D call. The CDR3 length is 15 residues. Germline assignment: CDR1 SGHNT and CDR2 YENEEA. V was pared by 5 bases and J by 3 bases, with 17 bases between.

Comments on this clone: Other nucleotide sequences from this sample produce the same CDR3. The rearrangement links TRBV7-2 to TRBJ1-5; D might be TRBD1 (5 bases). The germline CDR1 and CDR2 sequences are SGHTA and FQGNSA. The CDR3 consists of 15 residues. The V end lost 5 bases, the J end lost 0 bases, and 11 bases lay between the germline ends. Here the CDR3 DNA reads TGTGCCAGCAGCCTAGTGCAGGGTAGCAATCAGCCCCAGCATTTT. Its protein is CASSLVQGSNQPQHF.

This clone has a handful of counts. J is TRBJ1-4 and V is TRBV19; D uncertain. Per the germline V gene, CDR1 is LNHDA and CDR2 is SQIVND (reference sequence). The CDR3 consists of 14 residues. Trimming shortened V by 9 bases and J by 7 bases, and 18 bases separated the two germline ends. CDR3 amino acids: CASHTPGGLEKLFF. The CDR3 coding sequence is TGTGCCAGCCACACGCCCGGAGGGCTTGAAAAACTGTTTTTT.

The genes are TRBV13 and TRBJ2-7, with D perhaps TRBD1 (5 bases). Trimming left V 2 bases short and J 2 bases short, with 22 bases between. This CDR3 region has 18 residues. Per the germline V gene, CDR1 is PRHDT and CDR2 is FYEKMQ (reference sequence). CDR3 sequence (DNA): TGTGCCAGCAGCTTAAAGGGGCGCACGAGCTCGCGAACCTACGAGCAGTACTTC. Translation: CASSLKGRTSSRTYEQYF.

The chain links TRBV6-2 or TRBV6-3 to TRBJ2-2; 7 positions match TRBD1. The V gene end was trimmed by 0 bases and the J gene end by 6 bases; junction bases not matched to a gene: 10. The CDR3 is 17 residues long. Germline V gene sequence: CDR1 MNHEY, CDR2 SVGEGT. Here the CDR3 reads CASSYSIQTGWPGELFF. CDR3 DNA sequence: TGTGCCAGCAGTTACTCGATTCAGACAGGGTGGCCCGGGGAGCTGTTTTTT.

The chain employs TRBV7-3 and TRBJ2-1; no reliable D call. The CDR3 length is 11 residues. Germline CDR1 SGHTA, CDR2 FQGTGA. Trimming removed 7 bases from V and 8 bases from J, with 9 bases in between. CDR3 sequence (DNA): TGTGCCAGCACGTCCTATGATGAGCAGTTCTTC. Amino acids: CASTSYDEQFF.

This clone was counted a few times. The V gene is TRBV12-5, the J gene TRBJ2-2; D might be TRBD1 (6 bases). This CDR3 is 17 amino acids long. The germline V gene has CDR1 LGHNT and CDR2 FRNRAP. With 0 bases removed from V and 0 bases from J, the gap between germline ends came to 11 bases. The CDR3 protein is CASGLVVRTANTGELFF. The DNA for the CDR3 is TGTGCTAGTGGTTTGGTCGTCCGGACAGCGAACACCGGGGAGCTGTTTTTT.